The 5 T cell receptor beta chains below all came from one sample that was sequenced in a study of early T cells in non-severe SARS-CoV-2 infection. Using its own MiXCR run on the 5' RACE reads, TCRdb lists one record per CDR3 protein. The table lists around 80,000 distinct CDR3 sequences, more than 10% of them singletons. Material for sequencing was whole blood. These receptors originate from an adult who was a healthcare worker with PCR-confirmed SARS-CoV-2 infection or an uninfected control (not recorded which).

The chain is built from TRBV20-1 and TRBJ2-1, with 11 bases lining up with TRBD2. J was trimmed by 7 bases and V by 6 bases; bases with no gene match: 8. The CDR3 is 14 residues long. Per the germline V gene, CDR1 is DFQATT and CDR2 is SNEGSKA (reference sequence). DNA of the CDR3: TGCAGTGCCGTAGCGGGAGGGCCACGGAATGAGCAGTTCTTC. Encoded protein: CSAVAGGPRNEQFF.

This clonotype was recorded a few times. The chain is built from TRBV7-2 and TRBJ2-1, with unresolved D. The ends were cut back, 1 base at V and 0 bases at J, with 10 bases in the middle. Germline V CDR1 and CDR2: SGHTA, FQGNSA. CDR3 length: 16 residues. DNA for the CDR3: TGTGCCAGCAGCTTAGGTTCTGCATCCTCCTACAATGAGCAGTTCTTC. It translates to CASSLGSASSYNEQFF.

On this clonotype: A much larger clone sits a single nucleotide away, making a read error possible. V usage is TRBV7-9 and J usage is TRBJ1-1; no clear D. Germline V gene data show CDR1 as SEHNR and CDR2 as FQNEAQ (reference sequence). V was pared by 10 bases and J by 4 bases, with 19 bases between. The CDR3 totals 14 residues. CDR3 in amino acids: CANSRTDLGTEAFF. The CDR3 DNA reads as TGTGCCAACAGTCGCACGGACTTGGGCACTGAAGCTTTCTTT.

Only a few counts were recorded for this clonotype. The V gene is TRBV29-1, the J gene TRBJ2-7; TRBD2 matches 7 bases. J was trimmed by 0 bases and V by 4 bases; bases with no gene match: 6. The CDR3 is 14 residues long. Looked up from germline, CDR1 is SQVTM and CDR2 is ANQGSEA. This CDR3 is CSVGPAGSSYEQYF. CDR3 sequence (DNA): TGCAGCGTTGGCCCAGCGGGGAGCTCCTACGAGCAGTACTTC.

This clonotype was observed a few times. The V and J genes are TRBV30 and TRBJ1-3, with D unclear. V gave up 3 bases and J gave up 0 bases, with 12 bases separating them. Germline lookup yields CDR1 GTSNPN and CDR2 SVGIG (reference sequence). CDR3 length: 15 amino acids. In DNA, the CDR3 is TGTGCCTGGAGGCCGGGCCCCTTCTCTGGAAACACCATATATTTT. Translated: CAWRPGPFSGNTIYF.